The T cell receptor (beta chain) under discussion was sequenced for a study of T-cell reconstitution after alpha-beta-depleted transplantation in children (dated by TCRdb to the mid-2010s). At the level of the whole study: The study quantitatively tracked T-cell immune reconstitution after TCRalphabeta/CD19-depleted allogeneic hematopoietic cell transplantation in children using TCR repertoire profiling.

CDR1 and CDR2 (SEHNR, FQNEAQ) derive from the germline V gene (reference sequence). Trimming takes 0 bases off V and 10 bases off J; junction bases not matched to a gene: 6. The CDR3 has 15 amino acids, counting the end cysteine and phenylalanine. Kept here is only the CDR3 DNA, which spans 45 bases and is read in frame from base 1. This specimen's treatment or condition label, per the study, means: allogeneic hematopoietic cell transplantation with graft depleted of TCRalphabeta T cells and CD19 B cells. The children who served as transplant recipients had been given grafts of TCRalphabeta/CD19-depleted allogeneic hematopoietic cells. The library was generated by PCR. The instrument given in TCRdb is Illumina HiSeq 2500. To normalize quantification of the TCRbeta repertoire, the TCR libraries were built with molecular barcoding that relied on unique molecular identifiers. Using fastp trimming at Q25 and MiXCR clonotype assembly, TCRdb reanalyzed the public sequencing data and kept in-frame beta chains. Each entry is one CDR3 protein sequence, shown with its most common DNA and genes. The sample profile shows about 830,000 distinct CDR3 sequences; 15% to 20% of them were found once. The top ten clones comprise about 5% of the sample.

This clonotype appeared a few times. It has no known antigen specificity. Base quality data are lacking; no much larger clone is found one base away. Study-wide conclusions, independent of this receptor: The apparently early alphabetaT-cell count recovery about two months after transplant was reportedly dependent on only several hundred rapidly expanded clones derived from non-depleted graft cells. Hyperexpanded clone frequencies declined over subsequent months; after one year, T-cell counts and TCRbeta diversity were mostly attributed to newly produced T cells. The high TCRbeta diversity at day 60 in some patients was ascribed to recipient T cells and intrathymic progenitors that had survived conditioning.

Rearrangement joined TRBV7-9 to TRBJ2-1, and TRBD2 aligns with 10 junction nucleotides. Material: PBMCs, mostly from graft donor cells, obtained 360 days after TCRalphabeta/CD19-depleted stem cell transplant. The TCR comes from a male patient aged 10-17 years who had a stem cell transplant for acute lymphoblastic leukemia, so the T cells may come from the graft donor. The bases are TGTGCCAGCAGCTTAGCGTCTAGCGGGAGACAGGAGCAGTTCTTC. Its protein is CASSLASSGRQEQFF.